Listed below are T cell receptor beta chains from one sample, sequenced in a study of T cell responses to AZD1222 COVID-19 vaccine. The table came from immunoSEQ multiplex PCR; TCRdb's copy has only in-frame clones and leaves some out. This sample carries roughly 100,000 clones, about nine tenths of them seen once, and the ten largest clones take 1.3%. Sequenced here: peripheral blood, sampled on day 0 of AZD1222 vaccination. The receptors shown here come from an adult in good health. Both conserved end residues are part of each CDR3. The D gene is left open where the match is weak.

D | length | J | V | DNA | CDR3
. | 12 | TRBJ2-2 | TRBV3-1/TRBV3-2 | TGTGCCAGCAGCCAAGTGGCCGGGGAGCTGTTTTTT | CASSQVAGELFF
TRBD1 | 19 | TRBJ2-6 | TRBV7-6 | TGTGCCAGCAGCTTAGATGCGGGACAGGGGGCCAATGGGGCCAACGTCCTGACTTTC | CASSLDAGQGANGANVLTF
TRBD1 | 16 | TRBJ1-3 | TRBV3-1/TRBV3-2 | TGTGCCAGCAGCCAGCCAGGGGGCTGGACTGGAAACACCATATATTTT | CASSQPGGWTGNTIYF
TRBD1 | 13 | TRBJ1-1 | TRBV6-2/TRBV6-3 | TGTGCCAGCAGCCTAGGACAGGGCACTGAAGCTTTCTTT | CASSLGQGTEAFF
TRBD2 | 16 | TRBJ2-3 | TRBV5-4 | TGTGCCAGCAGCAGGGGGAAAGCGGGGGGCACAGATACGCAGTATTTT | CASSRGKAGGTDTQYF
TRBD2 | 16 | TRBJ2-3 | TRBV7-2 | TGTGCCAGCAGCCCCTTAGCGGGGGGGATCACAGATACGCAGTATTTT | CASSPLAGGITDTQYF
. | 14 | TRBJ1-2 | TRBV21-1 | TGTGCCAGCAGCTCCGGGACAGGGGCCTATGGCTACACCTTC | CASSSGTGAYGYTF
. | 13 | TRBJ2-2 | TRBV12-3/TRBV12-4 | TGTGCCAGCACTCCAGCATACACCGGGGAGCTGTTTTTT | CASTPAYTGELFF
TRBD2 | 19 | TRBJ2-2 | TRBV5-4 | TGTGCCAGCAGCTTGGCGCTGACTAGCGGGGGGGTGAACACCGGGGAGCTGTTTTTT | CASSLALTSGGVNTGELFF
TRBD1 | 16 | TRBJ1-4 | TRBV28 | TGTGCCAGCAGTTCGACAGGGTTTCAGGCTAATGAAAAACTGTTTTTT | CASSSTGFQANEKLFF
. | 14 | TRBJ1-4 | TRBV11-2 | TGTGCCAGCAGCTCGGGACCGAATAATGAAAAACTGTTTTTT | CASSSGPNNEKLFF
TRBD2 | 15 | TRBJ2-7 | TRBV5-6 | TGTGCCAGCAGCACCATGACTAGCGGCTCCTACGAGCAGTACTTC | CASSTMTSGSYEQYF
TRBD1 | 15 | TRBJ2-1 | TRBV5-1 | TGCGCCAGCAGCTTCCGGGGACAGGGTTATGATGAGCAGTTCTTC | CASSFRGQGYDEQFF
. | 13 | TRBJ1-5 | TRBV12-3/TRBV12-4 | TGTGCCAGCAGTAGGGTAGGCGGCCAGCCCCAGCATTTT | CASSRVGGQPQHF
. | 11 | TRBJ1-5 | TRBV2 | TGTGCCAGCAGTGGCGATCAGCCCCAGCATTTT | CASSGDQPQHF
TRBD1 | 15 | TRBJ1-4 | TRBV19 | TGTGCCAGTAGTGTATCCAGGGGGGGGCGTGAAAAACTGTTTTTT | CASSVSRGGREKLFF
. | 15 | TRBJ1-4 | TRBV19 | TGTGCCAGTAGTCCTCGGGCAGGTTCTGGTGAAAAACTGTTTTTT | CASSPRAGSGEKLFF
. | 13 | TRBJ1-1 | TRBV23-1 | TGCGCCAGCAGTCTCAACGGCGCGACTGAAGCTTTCTTT | CASSLNGATEAFF